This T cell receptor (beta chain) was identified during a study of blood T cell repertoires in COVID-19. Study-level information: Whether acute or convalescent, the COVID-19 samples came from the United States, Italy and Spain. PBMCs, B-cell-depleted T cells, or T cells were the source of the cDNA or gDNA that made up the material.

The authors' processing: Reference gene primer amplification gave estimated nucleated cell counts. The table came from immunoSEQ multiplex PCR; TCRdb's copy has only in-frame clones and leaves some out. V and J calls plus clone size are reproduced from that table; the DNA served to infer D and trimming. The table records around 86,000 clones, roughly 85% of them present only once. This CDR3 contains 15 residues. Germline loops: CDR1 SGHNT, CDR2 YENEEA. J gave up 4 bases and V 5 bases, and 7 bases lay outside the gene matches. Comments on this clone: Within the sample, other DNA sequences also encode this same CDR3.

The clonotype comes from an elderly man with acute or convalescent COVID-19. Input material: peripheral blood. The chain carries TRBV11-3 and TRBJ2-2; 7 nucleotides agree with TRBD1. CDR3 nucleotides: TGTGCCAGCAGCCCAGGGGGACGGGGCACCGGGGAGCTGTTTTTT. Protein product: CASSPGGRGTGELFF.